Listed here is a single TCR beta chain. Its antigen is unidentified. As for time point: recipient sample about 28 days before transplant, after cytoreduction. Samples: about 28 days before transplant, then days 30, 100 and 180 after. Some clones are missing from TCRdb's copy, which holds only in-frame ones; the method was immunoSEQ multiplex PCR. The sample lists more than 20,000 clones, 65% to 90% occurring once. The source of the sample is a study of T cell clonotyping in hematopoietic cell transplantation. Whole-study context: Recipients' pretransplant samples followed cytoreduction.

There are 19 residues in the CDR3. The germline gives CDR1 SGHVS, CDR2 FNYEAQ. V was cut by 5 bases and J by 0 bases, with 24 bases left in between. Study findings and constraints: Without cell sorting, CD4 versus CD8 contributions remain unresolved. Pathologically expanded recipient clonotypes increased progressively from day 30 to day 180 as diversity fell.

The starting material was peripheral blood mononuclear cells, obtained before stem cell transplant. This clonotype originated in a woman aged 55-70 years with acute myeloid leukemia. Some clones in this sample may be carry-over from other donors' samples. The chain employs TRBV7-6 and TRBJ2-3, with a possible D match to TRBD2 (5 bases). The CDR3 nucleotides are TGTGCCAGCAGCCTCCCCGGAGGCGGGCAACATTCTAGCACAGATACGCAGTATTTT. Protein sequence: CASSLPGGGQHSSTDTQYF.